This is a list of T cell receptor beta chains from one sample in a study of CD4+ T cells in melanoma. Produced via immunoSEQ multiplex PCR; TCRdb's table is partial and in-frame only. The table records about 50,000 clones, 89% of them present only once. Sequencing input: peripheral blood. Receptors originate from a human donor with melanoma. Each CDR3 is given with its conserved first and last residue. The D gene is left open where the match is weak. Part of the rows lack a size; the others show once, few, many or a class for expanded clones.

j_gene | abundance | d_gene | v_gene | CDR3nt | CDR3aa
TRBJ2-7 | once | TRBD2 | TRBV4-1 | TGCGCCAGCAGCGGACGGACTAGCGGGGTGAGCGAGCAGTACTTC | CASSGRTSGVSEQYF
TRBJ2-2 | - | - | TRBV7-3 | TGTGCCAGCTCGCTCGCACACACCGGGGAGCTGTTTTTT | CASSLAHTGELFF
TRBJ2-1 | once | - | TRBV14 | TGTGCCAGCAGCCAAGATCTTAGCGGAAACCTCTACAATGAGCAGTTCTTC | CASSQDLSGNLYNEQFF
TRBJ2-1 | - | TRBD2 | TRBV11-3 | TGTGCCAGCAGCCCCGGCACAAGACTAGCCAATGAGCAGTTCTTC | CASSPGTRLANEQFF
TRBJ1-6 | - | - | TRBV5-5 | TGTGCCAGCAGCTTCGGCTTAAGCTCCTATAATTCACCCCTCCACTTT | CASSFGLSSYNSPLHF
TRBJ2-5 | - | - | TRBV28 | TGTGCCAGCAGCCAAGGAGGGGGACTCCGAGAGACCCAGTACTTC | CASSQGGGLRETQYF
TRBJ2-1 | - | - | TRBV7-9 | TGTGCCAGCAGCTATACCTACAATGAGCAGTTCTTC | CASSYTYNEQFF
TRBJ2-6 | - | - | TRBV10-1 | TGCGCCAGCACTCCCGGACGCTCTGGGGCCAACGTCCTGACTTTC | CASTPGRSGANVLTF
TRBJ1-2 | once | - | TRBV25-1 | TGTGCCAGCAGTGAAGCTTGGGGGTATGGCTACACCTTC | CASSEAWGYGYTF
TRBJ1-3 | - | - | TRBV4-1 | TGCGCCAGCAGTAGTACAGGGAGCTCTGGAAACACCATATATTTT | CASSSTGSSGNTIYF
TRBJ2-4 | - | - | TRBV7-6 | TGTGCCAGCAGCTCGACAGGACAAAGGGGCATTCAGTACTTC | CASSSTGQRGIQYF
TRBJ1-5 | - | TRBD1 | TRBV19 | TGTGCCAGTAACCTCGGCAGGGGGCGGATCCAGCATTTT | CASNLGRGRIQHF
TRBJ2-7 | - | TRBD2 | TRBV18 | TGTGCCAGCTCACCACCCGGGACTAACTACGAGCAGTACTTC | CASSPPGTNYEQYF